The T cell receptor (beta chain) described here comes from a study of blood T cells in healthy people across ages. Notes on the study in general: Age brought a roughly linear fall in TCR beta diversity measured per million T cells. Reliance upon unsorted PBMCs precluded definitive naive versus antigen-experienced comparison.

About this clonotype: Antigen unknown. This sequence may be a read error, since a much larger clone differs from it by one base.

A second about 6 to 12 cycle PCR used barcoded and J-beta primers. TCRdb called the 5' RACE reads again in MiXCR, with one record for every CDR3 protein. The sample lists about a million distinct CDR3 sequences; 45% to 50% were seen once. Russia was home to the donors, healthy Caucasian individuals aged roughly 6 to 95. Unmatched junction bases numbered 16, after V lost 0 bases and J lost 13 bases. Germline loops: CDR1 DFQATT, CDR2 SNEGSKA (reference sequence). The CDR3 covers 16 residues. This chain links TRBV20-1 with TRBJ2-5, with 11 bases that match TRBD2. The specimen was blood. The TCR originated in a man aged 25 to 40 in good health. CDR3 residues: CSARDPQKTSGGERYF. The CDR3 DNA is TGCAGTGCTAGAGATCCCCAGAAAACTAGCGGGGGCGAGCGGTACTTC.